These T cell receptor beta chains were read from a single sample in a study of blood T cell repertoires in COVID-19. TCRdb's table, derived via immunoSEQ multiplex PCR, lists solely in-frame clones and lacks some. Among around 140,000 clones, around 80% were seen once, and the ten largest hold 4.5% to 5%. Sequenced material: peripheral blood. The receptors shown here come from a woman older than 75 with active or convalescent COVID-19. Both conserved end residues are part of each CDR3. A D gene is named only where the DNA matches it firmly. Not all rows give a size; the values are once, few, many and, for expanded clones, a class.

DNA | CDR3 | J | V | D | size
TGTGCCAGCAGTTCCGGGACAGGGGATTCACCCCTCCACTTT | CASSSGTGDSPLHF | TRBJ1-6 | TRBV6-5 | TRBD1 | .
TGTGCCAGCAGCTCCCAGGGCGGGGGTTTAGAGCAGTACTTC | CASSSQGGGLEQYF | TRBJ2-7 | TRBV7-2 | TRBD2 | .
TGCGCCAGCATCTTTAGCGGGGGCTCCCAAGAGACCCAGTACTTC | CASIFSGGSQETQYF | TRBJ2-5 | TRBV10-1 | TRBD2 | once
TGTGCCAGCAGTGTCGGGGGGGGGCCAGATACGCAGTATTTT | CASSVGGGPDTQYF | TRBJ2-3 | TRBV6-4 | TRBD2 | .
TGTGCCAGCAGCTTAGGCGGGGGTCTAAAGGAAAAACTGTTTTTT | CASSLGGGLKEKLFF | TRBJ1-4 | TRBV7-8 | . | .
TGTGCCAGCAGCTTAGGCACCCTCGGGGATGGCTACACCTTC | CASSLGTLGDGYTF | TRBJ1-2 | TRBV7-9 | . | .
TGCGCCAGCAGCCGATCGGGGGAAAGGCATGAAAAACTGTTTTTT | CASSRSGERHEKLFF | TRBJ1-4 | TRBV4-1 | . | .
TGTGCCAGTAGTGCCCGCCAGGGGATCCAGAATTCACCCCTCCACTTT | CASSARQGIQNSPLHF | TRBJ1-6 | TRBV19 | . | few
TGTGCCATCAGTGAACCAGGGGGTGGCTATGGCTACACCTTC | CAISEPGGGYGYTF | TRBJ1-2 | TRBV10-3 | TRBD1 | .
TGTGCCTGGAGCCAAATGAACACTGAAGCTTTCTTT | CAWSQMNTEAFF | TRBJ1-1 | TRBV30 | . | many
TGTGCCAGCAGACCGGGACAGAATAACTATGGCTACACCTTC | CASRPGQNNYGYTF | TRBJ1-2 | TRBV6-5 | TRBD1 | .
TGTGCCAACCCGAAGGGGTATGGCTACACCTTC | CANPKGYGYTF | TRBJ1-2 | TRBV9 | . | .
TGTGCCAGCAGTGTCGGTATTTTCTACGAGCAGTACTTC | CASSVGIFYEQYF | TRBJ2-7 | TRBV27 | . | .
TGTGCCAGCAGCCCGAGGACACAACTGAACACTGAAGCTTTCTTT | CASSPRTQLNTEAFF | TRBJ1-1 | TRBV5-6 | . | once
TGTGCCAGCAGTGAGGTGCCCGGCCCTCTAGCTGGGGCCAACGTCCTGACTTTC | CASSEVPGPLAGANVLTF | TRBJ2-6 | TRBV5-6 | . | .
TGTGCTAGTGGTTTCGGGCTAGCGGGGGGACGGGGTAGCACAGATACGCAGTATTTT | CASGFGLAGGRGSTDTQYF | TRBJ2-3 | TRBV12-5 | TRBD2 | .
TGTGCCTGGACCGGGGGTGCCAATCAGCCCCAGCATTTT | CAWTGGANQPQHF | TRBJ1-5 | TRBV30 | . | .
TGTGCCAGCAGCCGACAATGGGCAGTCATGAACACTGAAGCTTTCTTT | CASSRQWAVMNTEAFF | TRBJ1-1 | TRBV3-1/TRBV3-2 | . | .
TGTGCCAGCAGTTACATAAAGAACACTGAAGCTTTCTTT | CASSYIKNTEAFF | TRBJ1-1 | TRBV6-2/TRBV6-3 | . | .
TGTGCCAGCAGCTGGGTTTCCTCGGGGGGCAATTCACCCCTCCACTTT | CASSWVSSGGNSPLHF | TRBJ1-6 | TRBV7-8 | . | few
TGTGCCAGTAGTGGTCAGGGGGCAACTCAGCCCCAGCATTTT | CASSGQGATQPQHF | TRBJ1-5 | TRBV19 | TRBD1 | .
TGTGCCTGGAGGGGAGCGGGGTCCTCCTACGAGCAGTACTTC | CAWRGAGSSYEQYF | TRBJ2-7 | TRBV30 | TRBD2 | .
TGTGCCAGCAGCTTGGGCGGACAGGGTAGTGGGGCCAACGTCCTGACTTTC | CASSLGGQGSGANVLTF | TRBJ2-6 | TRBV5-4 | TRBD1 | .
TGTGCCAGTAGTATAGAGACAGGGGTCACCGGGGAGCTGTTTTTT | CASSIETGVTGELFF | TRBJ2-2 | TRBV19 | TRBD1 | .